The rows below give T cell receptor beta chains drawn from one sample of a study of blood T cells in healthy people across ages. Each CDR3 protein is one row after TCRdb ran MiXCR on the 5' RACE reads. The table shows roughly 1,500,000 distinct CDR3 sequences, with roughly 40% occurring only once. What was sequenced was blood. Receptor source: a woman aged 18-29 years in good health. Each CDR3 is given with its conserved first and last residue. D genes are given only for firm matches. Rows give clone size only sometimes, using once, few, many, or a class for an expanded clone.

TRBJ2-7 | TRBV5-1 | - | - | TGCGCCAGCAGCTTGGGAGGCCAGGCAGGCTACGAGCAGTACTTC | CASSLGGQAGYEQYF
TRBJ1-2 | TRBV15 | - | - | TGTGCCACCAGCAGACCTGATCCTGATGGCTACACCTTC | CATSRPDPDGYTF
TRBJ2-7 | TRBV9 | - | - | TGTGCCAGCAGCGTAGGTAGAGGCAGAAACTCCTACGAGCAGTACTTC | CASSVGRGRNSYEQYF
TRBJ2-3 | TRBV15 | many | TRBD2 | TGTGCCACCAGCAGAGAGATGGGGGGGGCAGATACGCAGTATTTT | CATSREMGGADTQYF
TRBJ2-3 | TRBV5-1 | - | TRBD2 | TGCGCCAGCAGATTCCTTAGCGGGAGTAGTCCAGATACGCAGTATTTT | CASRFLSGSSPDTQYF
TRBJ1-1 | TRBV20-1 | many | - | TGCAGTGCTAGAGAAGGGACGTTGAACACTGAAGCTTTCTTT | CSAREGTLNTEAFF
TRBJ1-2 | TRBV5-5 | once | TRBD1 | TGTGCCAGCAGCCGCGAAGGGACAGGGAAGTGCGGCTACACCTTC | CASSREGTGKCGYTF
TRBJ2-5 | TRBV2 | once | - | TGTGCCAGCAGTGAAGTCCCAAACTCGACCCAGTACTTC | CASSEVPNSTQYF
TRBJ2-7 | TRBV6-5 | few | TRBD2 | TGTGCCAGCACAACTAGCGGCTCCTACGAGCAGTACTTC | CASTTSGSYEQYF
TRBJ2-5 | TRBV9 | - | TRBD1 | TGTGCCAGCAGCGGAGCGACAGGGTTGAAGACCCAGTACTTC | CASSGATGLKTQYF
TRBJ2-1 | TRBV9 | - | - | TGTGCCAGCGATAAGATGGGAACCTACAATGAGCAGTTCTTC | CASDKMGTYNEQFF
TRBJ2-6 | TRBV20-1 | - | TRBD1 | TGCAGTGCTAGACCAGAAAACTTGGGACAGGGGGCTGGGGCCAACGTCCTGACTTTC | CSARPENLGQGAGANVLTF
TRBJ2-3 | TRBV20-1 | few | TRBD1 | TGCAGTGCTAGAGATACAGGGGGGTTGTACAGCACAGATACGCAGTATTTT | CSARDTGGLYSTDTQYF
TRBJ2-3 | TRBV9 | - | TRBD2 | TGTGCCAGCAGCGTAGGGGGAGGGGCCACAGATACGCAGTATTTT | CASSVGGGATDTQYF
TRBJ2-5 | TRBV6-5 | few | - | TGTGCCAGCAGACCAGGCGGGGGACACAATGAGCAGTACTTC | CASRPGGGHNEQYF